The rows below give T cell receptor beta chains drawn from one sample of a study of vaccination and CD4 T cells after COVID-19. TCRdb re-called the PCR reads with MiXCR, one entry per CDR3 protein. The sample holds roughly 14,000 distinct CDR3 sequences, under 25% seen once. No antigen is known for these receptors. Sequenced input: cultured CD4+ T cells from blood. The origin of the receptors is a human donor with COVID-19. Each CDR3 is given with its conserved first and last residue. Each record gives: D gene, clone size, V gene, CDR3 length, J gene, CDR3 protein, CDR3 DNA. D genes are given only for firm matches. Expanded clones are given a class, and other clones once, few, many or no size at all.

d_gene: NA
abundance: NA
v_gene: TRBV5-8
len: 13
j_gene: TRBJ2-5
CDR3aa: CASSLRGMETQYF
CDR3nt: TGTGCCAGCAGCTTAAGGGGGATGGAGACCCAGTACTTC

d_gene: NA
abundance: few
v_gene: TRBV2
len: 11
j_gene: TRBJ2-1
CDR3aa: CASSPYGEQFF
CDR3nt: TGTGCCAGCAGTCCCTACGGGGAGCAGTTCTTC

d_gene: TRBD1
abundance: NA
v_gene: TRBV7-9
len: 16
j_gene: TRBJ1-4
CDR3aa: CASSQQGGGANEKLFF
CDR3nt: TGTGCCAGCAGCCAGCAGGGGGGGGGTGCTAATGAAAAACTGTTTTTT

d_gene: NA
abundance: NA
v_gene: TRBV6-1
len: 13
j_gene: TRBJ1-1
CDR3aa: CASSVGGVTEAFF
CDR3nt: TGTGCCAGCAGTGTCGGGGGTGTAACTGAAGCTTTCTTT

d_gene: NA
abundance: NA
v_gene: TRBV19
len: 14
j_gene: TRBJ1-1
CDR3aa: CASSIWQDAAEAFF
CDR3nt: TGTGCCAGTAGTATTTGGCAGGATGCGGCTGAAGCTTTCTTT

d_gene: NA
abundance: NA
v_gene: TRBV24-1
len: 16
j_gene: TRBJ2-1
CDR3aa: CATSDGTLGPYNEQFF
CDR3nt: TGTGCCACCAGTGATGGGACATTGGGTCCCTACAATGAGCAGTTCTTC

d_gene: TRBD2
abundance: NA
v_gene: TRBV12-3/TRBV12-4
len: 16
j_gene: TRBJ2-1
CDR3aa: CASRPFVGGVNNEQFF
CDR3nt: TGTGCCAGCAGGCCTTTTGTGGGGGGGGTTAACAATGAGCAGTTCTTC

d_gene: NA
abundance: NA
v_gene: TRBV9
len: 15
j_gene: TRBJ1-2
CDR3aa: CASSPSEGSNYGYTF
CDR3nt: TGTGCCAGCAGCCCCTCCGAGGGATCTAACTATGGCTACACCTTC

d_gene: NA
abundance: NA
v_gene: TRBV19
len: 15
j_gene: TRBJ2-1
CDR3aa: CASKGRGDSYNEQFF
CDR3nt: TGTGCCAGTAAGGGGCGAGGCGATTCCTACAATGAGCAGTTCTTC

d_gene: TRBD2
abundance: few
v_gene: TRBV7-2
len: 15
j_gene: TRBJ2-7
CDR3aa: CASSFIGTSSYEQYF
CDR3nt: TGTGCCAGCAGCTTTATAGGGACTAGCTCCTACGAGCAGTACTTC

d_gene: TRBD1
abundance: few
v_gene: TRBV7-8
len: 15
j_gene: TRBJ2-1
CDR3aa: CASSFQPRQGDEQFF
CDR3nt: TGTGCCAGCAGCTTTCAACCACGACAGGGGGATGAGCAGTTCTTC

d_gene: NA
abundance: NA
v_gene: TRBV11-1
len: 15
j_gene: TRBJ2-3
CDR3aa: CASSLRKSITDTQYF
CDR3nt: TGTGCCAGCAGCTTACGGAAATCTATCACAGATACGCAGTATTTT

d_gene: NA
abundance: medium-sized
v_gene: TRBV7-9
len: 15
j_gene: TRBJ1-2
CDR3aa: CASSLGGGIGYGYTF
CDR3nt: TGTGCCAGCAGCTTAGGTGGGGGAATTGGCTATGGCTACACCTTC

d_gene: NA
abundance: NA
v_gene: TRBV12-3/TRBV12-4
len: 15
j_gene: TRBJ1-1
CDR3aa: CASSLNVNLNTEAFF
CDR3nt: TGTGCCAGCAGTTTAAATGTGAACTTGAACACTGAAGCTTTCTTT

d_gene: TRBD1
abundance: once
v_gene: TRBV5-4
len: 14
j_gene: TRBJ1-4
CDR3aa: CASSLTGINEKLFF
CDR3nt: TGTGCCAGCAGCCTGACAGGGATAAATGAAAAACTGTTTTTT

d_gene: TRBD1
abundance: few
v_gene: TRBV6-5
len: 17
j_gene: TRBJ2-3
CDR3aa: CASSYDLRGLGTDTQYF
CDR3nt: TGTGCCAGCAGTTACGACCTCAGGGGGCTGGGCACAGATACGCAGTATTTT

d_gene: NA
abundance: few
v_gene: TRBV20-1
len: 14
j_gene: TRBJ2-3
CDR3aa: CSVRPFGSTDTQYF
CDR3nt: TGCAGCGTCCGACCCTTTGGTAGCACAGATACGCAGTATTTT

d_gene: NA
abundance: few
v_gene: TRBV6-5
len: 14
j_gene: TRBJ2-1
CDR3aa: CASSYWGRRNEQFF
CDR3nt: TGTGCCAGCAGTTATTGGGGGAGGAGGAATGAGCAGTTCTTC

d_gene: TRBD2
abundance: few
v_gene: TRBV20-1
len: 15
j_gene: TRBJ2-3
CDR3aa: CSAHGLAGGPDTQYF
CDR3nt: TGCAGTGCTCACGGACTAGCGGGGGGGCCAGATACGCAGTATTTT

d_gene: TRBD1
abundance: NA
v_gene: TRBV10-3
len: 15
j_gene: TRBJ1-5
CDR3aa: CAISESDRDNQPQHF
CDR3nt: TGTGCCATCAGTGAGTCGGACAGGGACAATCAGCCCCAGCATTTT

d_gene: NA
abundance: NA
v_gene: TRBV5-4
len: 15
j_gene: TRBJ2-5
CDR3aa: CASSLDLASSETQYF
CDR3nt: TGTGCCAGCAGCTTGGATCTAGCGTCGAGTGAGACCCAGTACTTC

d_gene: NA
abundance: NA
v_gene: TRBV19
len: 14
j_gene: TRBJ2-5
CDR3aa: CASSIGVSSKTQYF
CDR3nt: TGTGCCAGTAGTATAGGGGTCAGCTCTAAGACCCAGTACTTC

d_gene: TRBD2
abundance: NA
v_gene: TRBV28
len: 13
j_gene: TRBJ2-3
CDR3aa: CASSSRGGYTQYF
CDR3nt: TGTGCCAGCAGCTCACGGGGGGGTTATACGCAGTATTTT

d_gene: NA
abundance: few
v_gene: TRBV23-1
len: 20
j_gene: TRBJ1-1
CDR3aa: CASSSPQDGPGLSMNTEAFF
CDR3nt: TGCGCCAGCAGTTCCCCTCAAGACGGCCCCGGACTGTCTATGAACACTGAAGCTTTCTTT

d_gene: NA
abundance: few
v_gene: TRBV11-2
len: 14
j_gene: TRBJ2-5
CDR3aa: CASSLDILGGTQYF
CDR3nt: TGTGCCAGCAGCTTAGATATCCTAGGGGGGACCCAGTACTTC

d_gene: TRBD1
abundance: NA
v_gene: TRBV19
len: 14
j_gene: TRBJ2-7
CDR3aa: CASSPNDRGNEQYF
CDR3nt: TGTGCCAGTAGTCCGAACGACAGGGGCAACGAGCAGTACTTC

d_gene: NA
abundance: NA
v_gene: TRBV12-3/TRBV12-4
len: 12
j_gene: TRBJ2-3
CDR3aa: CASSLPGGTQYF
CDR3nt: TGTGCCAGCAGTTTACCTGGGGGTACGCAGTATTTT

d_gene: NA
abundance: medium-sized
v_gene: TRBV15
len: 16
j_gene: TRBJ2-3
CDR3aa: CATSRDSGRGTDTQYF
CDR3nt: TGTGCCACCAGCAGAGATTCGGGCAGGGGTACAGATACGCAGTATTTT

d_gene: NA
abundance: few
v_gene: TRBV4-3
len: 15
j_gene: TRBJ1-2
CDR3aa: CASSQDQGWHFGYTF
CDR3nt: TGCGCCAGCAGCCAAGATCAAGGGTGGCACTTCGGCTACACCTTC

d_gene: NA
abundance: NA
v_gene: TRBV6-1
len: 18
j_gene: TRBJ1-3
CDR3aa: CASRTIRTDRTSGNTIYF
CDR3nt: TGTGCCAGCAGAACAATACGGACAGACAGGACCTCTGGAAACACCATATATTTT

d_gene: NA
abundance: few
v_gene: TRBV19
len: 12
j_gene: TRBJ2-3
CDR3aa: CASTGAEDTQYF
CDR3nt: TGTGCCAGTACCGGGGCGGAGGATACGCAGTATTTT

d_gene: TRBD1
abundance: few
v_gene: TRBV2
len: 15
j_gene: TRBJ1-4
CDR3aa: CASTIHRGPNEKLFF
CDR3nt: TGTGCCAGCACAATTCACAGGGGCCCCAATGAAAAACTGTTTTTT

d_gene: NA
abundance: NA
v_gene: TRBV27
len: 13
j_gene: TRBJ1-6
CDR3aa: CASKGSYNTPLHF
CDR3nt: TGTGCCAGCAAGGGTTCCTATAATACACCCCTCCACTTT

d_gene: NA
abundance: NA
v_gene: TRBV6-1
len: 14
j_gene: TRBJ1-2
CDR3aa: CASIMRSVNYGYTF
CDR3nt: TGTGCCAGCATTATGAGGAGCGTCAATTATGGCTACACCTTC

d_gene: NA
abundance: medium-sized
v_gene: TRBV2
len: 12
j_gene: TRBJ1-2
CDR3aa: CASSDRTYGYTF
CDR3nt: TGTGCCAGCAGTGACAGAACTTATGGCTACACCTTC

d_gene: NA
abundance: few
v_gene: TRBV7-2
len: 14
j_gene: TRBJ2-1
CDR3aa: CASSPGLAYNEQFF
CDR3nt: TGTGCCAGCAGCCCAGGACTGGCTTACAATGAGCAGTTCTTC

d_gene: NA
abundance: few
v_gene: TRBV29-1
len: 13
j_gene: TRBJ1-5
CDR3aa: CSVVTVSNQPQHF
CDR3nt: TGCAGCGTTGTCACAGTGAGCAATCAGCCCCAGCATTTT

d_gene: TRBD2
abundance: NA
v_gene: TRBV7-2
len: 16
j_gene: TRBJ2-5
CDR3aa: CASSLQRGGRGETQYF
CDR3nt: TGTGCCAGCAGCTTGCAGCGGGGGGGCCGAGGGGAGACCCAGTACTTC

d_gene: NA
abundance: once
v_gene: TRBV18
len: 15
j_gene: TRBJ2-5
CDR3aa: CASSPPVTGQETQYF
CDR3nt: TGTGCCAGCTCACCACCGGTAACAGGGCAAGAGACCCAGTACTTC

d_gene: TRBD1
abundance: few
v_gene: TRBV20-1
len: 14
j_gene: TRBJ2-7
CDR3aa: CSALRTGGPYEQYF
CDR3nt: TGCAGTGCTCTCCGGACAGGGGGCCCCTACGAGCAGTACTTC

d_gene: TRBD2
abundance: NA
v_gene: TRBV19
len: 16
j_gene: TRBJ2-5
CDR3aa: CASSIAPDQAGETQYF
CDR3nt: TGTGCCAGTAGTATAGCCCCGGACCAAGCGGGGGAGACCCAGTACTTC

d_gene: NA
abundance: NA
v_gene: TRBV27
len: 12
j_gene: TRBJ2-7
CDR3aa: CASSSRMGKQYF
CDR3nt: TGTGCCAGCAGTTCCCGAATGGGGAAGCAGTACTTC

d_gene: NA
abundance: medium-sized
v_gene: TRBV15
len: 14
j_gene: TRBJ1-5
CDR3aa: CATSREGIYQPQHF
CDR3nt: TGTGCCACCAGCAGAGAGGGGATTTATCAGCCCCAGCATTTT

d_gene: NA
abundance: NA
v_gene: TRBV11-1
len: 14
j_gene: TRBJ2-1
CDR3aa: CAGSLRGSANEQFF
CDR3nt: TGTGCCGGCAGCCTCAGGGGTAGCGCGAATGAGCAGTTCTTC

d_gene: TRBD2
abundance: NA
v_gene: TRBV20-1
len: 16
j_gene: TRBJ2-1
CDR3aa: CSARDRGSGSYNEQFF
CDR3nt: TGCAGTGCTAGAGATCGGGGTAGCGGGAGCTACAATGAGCAGTTCTTC

d_gene: TRBD1
abundance: medium-sized
v_gene: TRBV7-3
len: 16
j_gene: TRBJ1-2
CDR3aa: CASSFGGTGGGGGYTF
CDR3nt: TGTGCCAGCAGCTTTGGCGGGACAGGGGGTGGAGGTGGCTACACCTTC

d_gene: TRBD2
abundance: NA
v_gene: TRBV6-2/TRBV6-3
len: 13
j_gene: TRBJ2-1
CDR3aa: CASRLIAGAPQFF
CDR3nt: TGTGCCAGCAGACTGATAGCGGGGGCCCCTCAGTTCTTC

d_gene: NA
abundance: NA
v_gene: TRBV27
len: 13
j_gene: TRBJ1-2
CDR3aa: CASSSGRNYGYTF
CDR3nt: TGTGCCAGCAGTTCAGGCAGAAACTATGGCTACACCTTC